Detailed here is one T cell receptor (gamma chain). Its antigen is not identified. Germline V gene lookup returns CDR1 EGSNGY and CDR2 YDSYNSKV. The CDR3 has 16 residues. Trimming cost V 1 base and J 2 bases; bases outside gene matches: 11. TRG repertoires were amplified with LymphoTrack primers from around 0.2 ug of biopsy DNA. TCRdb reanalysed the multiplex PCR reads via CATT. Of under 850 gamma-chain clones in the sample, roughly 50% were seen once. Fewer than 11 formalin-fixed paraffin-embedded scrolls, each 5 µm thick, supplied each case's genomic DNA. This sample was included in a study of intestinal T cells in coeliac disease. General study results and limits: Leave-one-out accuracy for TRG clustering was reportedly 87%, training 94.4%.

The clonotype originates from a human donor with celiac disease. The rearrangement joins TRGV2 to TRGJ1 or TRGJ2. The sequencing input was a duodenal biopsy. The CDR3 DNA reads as TGTGCCACCTGGGACGGCCCACTCCTCCATTATTATAAGAAACTCTTT. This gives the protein CATWDGPLLHYYKKLF.